A selection of T cell receptor beta chains follows, all from one sample in a study of cytomegalovirus exposure and HLA in healthy donors. The table came from immunoSEQ multiplex PCR; TCRdb's copy has only in-frame clones and leaves some out. The sample yields around 140,000 clones, roughly 80% seen once. The specimen sequenced was PBMCs. The receptors stem from a woman between 25 and 40 years old in good health and CMV-seronegative. Both conserved end residues are part of each CDR3. Fields, in order: CDR3 protein, CDR3 DNA, D gene, J gene, clone size, V gene. D genes are given only for firm matches. Only some rows state a clone size, as once, few, many or a class for expanded clones.

CDR3: CASSQVQVGHEQFF; DNA: TGCGCCAGCAGCCAAGTGCAGGTCGGTCATGAGCAGTTCTTC; D: NA; J: TRBJ2-1; size: NA; V: TRBV4-1
CDR3: CASSQGLGAGGWGEYEQYF; DNA: TGTGCCAGCAGCCAAGGCCTAGGGGCTGGTGGCTGGGGCGAATACGAGCAGTACTTC; D: NA; J: TRBJ2-7; size: NA; V: TRBV4-2
CDR3: CAWILGATDTQYF; DNA: TGTGCCTGGATACTGGGCGCCACAGATACGCAGTATTTT; D: NA; J: TRBJ2-3; size: NA; V: TRBV30
CDR3: CASSPAGTKNNEQFF; DNA: TGTGCCAGCAGCCCCGCCGGGACAAAAAACAATGAGCAGTTCTTC; D: NA; J: TRBJ2-1; size: NA; V: TRBV11-2
CDR3: CASSKQTGINYGYTF; DNA: TGTGCCAGCAGTAAACAGACAGGGATTAACTATGGCTACACCTTC; D: TRBD1; J: TRBJ1-2; size: NA; V: TRBV27
CDR3: CASSFLAGGQETQYF; DNA: TGTGCCAGCAGCTTTTTAGCGGGGGGGCAAGAGACCCAGTACTTC; D: TRBD2; J: TRBJ2-5; size: NA; V: TRBV7-2
CDR3: CASSIVGLATAQNEQYF; DNA: TGTGCCAGTAGTATAGTTGGCCTAGCCACCGCTCAGAACGAGCAGTACTTC; D: NA; J: TRBJ2-7; size: NA; V: TRBV19
CDR3: CTSSQDGESTGELFF; DNA: TGCACCAGCAGCCAAGACGGGGAATCCACCGGGGAGCTGTTTTTT; D: NA; J: TRBJ2-2; size: NA; V: TRBV1
CDR3: CASSPRTGNTEAFF; DNA: TGTGCCAGCAGTCCCCGAACAGGGAACACTGAAGCTTTCTTT; D: NA; J: TRBJ1-1; size: NA; V: TRBV6-1
CDR3: CSVFVGTEAFF; DNA: TGCAGCGTTTTCGTCGGGACTGAGGCTTTCTTT; D: NA; J: TRBJ1-1; size: few; V: TRBV29-1
CDR3: CASSLNPGGLGNTIYF; DNA: TGTGCCAGCAGTTTAAACCCCGGGGGGCTTGGAAACACCATATATTTT; D: NA; J: TRBJ1-3; size: NA; V: TRBV28
CDR3: CASSPGTGVYEQYF; DNA: TGTGCCAGCTCACCAGGGACAGGGGTCTACGAGCAGTACTTC; D: TRBD1; J: TRBJ2-7; size: NA; V: TRBV18
CDR3: CASSLALETQYF; DNA: TGCGCCAGCAGCTTGGCTTTGGAGACCCAGTACTTC; D: NA; J: TRBJ2-5; size: NA; V: TRBV5-1
CDR3: CASSLFSGRWDTGELFF; DNA: TGTGCCAGCAGCTTATTTAGCGGGAGATGGGACACCGGGGAGCTGTTTTTT; D: TRBD2; J: TRBJ2-2; size: NA; V: TRBV11-3
CDR3: CASSRSRGLSYEQYF; DNA: TGTGCCAGCAGCCGAAGTAGAGGGCTGTCCTACGAGCAGTACTTC; D: NA; J: TRBJ2-7; size: once; V: TRBV11-2
CDR3: CASSRAGGLSTDTQYF; DNA: TGTGCCAGCAGTAGAGCGGGAGGTTTAAGCACAGATACGCAGTATTTT; D: TRBD2; J: TRBJ2-3; size: NA; V: TRBV27
CDR3: CASSQGTSGGYEQYF; DNA: TGCGCCAGCAGCCAAGGGACTAGCGGGGGTTACGAGCAGTACTTC; D: TRBD2; J: TRBJ2-7; size: few; V: TRBV4-3
CDR3: CASSLRGVRTSGNPLQIEQFF; DNA: TGTGCCAGCAGTTTAAGGGGGGTCCGGACTAGCGGGAATCCCCTCCAAATAGAGCAGTTCTTC; D: TRBD2; J: TRBJ2-1; size: NA; V: TRBV27
CDR3: CASSVGQGNIQYF; DNA: TGTGCCAGCAGCGTAGGACAGGGAAACATTCAGTACTTC; D: TRBD1; J: TRBJ2-4; size: NA; V: TRBV9
CDR3: CASSLALGANTQPQHF; DNA: TGTGCCAGCAGCTTAGCGTTGGGGGCGAATACTCAGCCCCAGCATTTT; D: NA; J: TRBJ1-5; size: NA; V: TRBV7-2
CDR3: CASRTKTGGNEKLFF; DNA: TGTGCCAGCAGGACCAAGACAGGGGGGAATGAAAAACTGTTTTTT; D: TRBD1; J: TRBJ1-4; size: NA; V: TRBV7-9
CDR3: CASSLYLNQPQHF; DNA: TGTGCCAGCAGTTTATATCTCAATCAGCCCCAGCATTTT; D: NA; J: TRBJ1-5; size: NA; V: TRBV27
CDR3: CASRDRPYEQYF; DNA: TGTGCCAGCCGCGACAGGCCCTACGAGCAGTACTTC; D: NA; J: TRBJ2-7; size: NA; V: TRBV2
CDR3: CASSPRLGQLGYTF; DNA: TGTGCCAGCAGCCCCCGACTGGGACAGCTTGGCTACACCTTC; D: TRBD1; J: TRBJ1-2; size: NA; V: TRBV7-9
CDR3: CASSPDPAGETQYF; DNA: TGTGCCAGCAGCCCTGATCCGGCGGGGGAGACCCAGTACTTC; D: NA; J: TRBJ2-5; size: NA; V: TRBV7-2
CDR3: CASSIAAQSTDTQYF; DNA: TGTGCCAGTAGTATAGCGGCACAGAGCACAGATACGCAGTATTTT; D: NA; J: TRBJ2-3; size: NA; V: TRBV19
CDR3: CASSLKMGGTLETQYF; DNA: TGCGCCAGCAGCCTCAAGATGGGGGGGACCTTAGAGACCCAGTACTTC; D: TRBD2; J: TRBJ2-5; size: NA; V: TRBV4-1
CDR3: CASSWSAPGTTSYEQYF; DNA: TGCGCCAGCAGCTGGAGTGCCCCCGGGACAACTTCCTACGAGCAGTACTTC; D: NA; J: TRBJ2-7; size: NA; V: TRBV5-1
CDR3: CASSPGGRGPKNIQYF; DNA: TGCGCCAGCAGCCCCGGTGGGCGGGGGCCCAAAAACATTCAGTACTTC; D: NA; J: TRBJ2-4; size: NA; V: TRBV5-1
CDR3: CASSLGQGHYGYTF; DNA: TGTGCCAGCAGTTTGGGTCAGGGCCACTATGGCTACACCTTC; D: NA; J: TRBJ1-2; size: NA; V: TRBV27
CDR3: CASSPGQGKNIQYF; DNA: TGTGCCAGCTCACCGGGACAGGGCAAAAACATTCAGTACTTC; D: TRBD1; J: TRBJ2-4; size: NA; V: TRBV18
CDR3: CASSQDPTGAYEQYF; DNA: TGCGCCAGCAGCCAAGATCCAACCGGGGCCTACGAGCAGTACTTC; D: NA; J: TRBJ2-7; size: few; V: TRBV4-1
CDR3: CAGQREKYEQYF; DNA: TGTGCCGGGCAGCGGGAGAAGTACGAGCAGTACTTC; D: TRBD2; J: TRBJ2-7; size: NA; V: TRBV7-9
CDR3: CAISGLAGGGTGELFF; DNA: TGTGCCATCAGCGGACTAGCGGGAGGTGGTACCGGGGAGCTGTTTTTT; D: TRBD2; J: TRBJ2-2; size: NA; V: TRBV10-3
CDR3: CASSQGRSGAQETQYF; DNA: TGCGCCAGCAGCCAAGGGAGGAGCGGAGCCCAAGAGACCCAGTACTTC; D: NA; J: TRBJ2-5; size: many; V: TRBV4-3
CDR3: CASSLGAGPDTQYF; DNA: TGTGCCAGCAGCTTAGGAGCAGGCCCAGATACGCAGTATTTT; D: NA; J: TRBJ2-3; size: NA; V: TRBV11-2
CDR3: CASSLVPGRSGFSSYEQYF; DNA: TGCGCCAGCAGCTTGGTCCCAGGTCGTTCCGGATTTAGCTCCTACGAGCAGTACTTC; D: NA; J: TRBJ2-7; size: NA; V: TRBV5-1
CDR3: CASSQVVGAPTEAFF; DNA: TGCGCCAGCAGCCAAGTTGTAGGGGCCCCCACTGAAGCTTTCTTT; D: NA; J: TRBJ1-1; size: NA; V: TRBV4-3
CDR3: CATKAGQGVSDTQYF; DNA: TGTGCCACCAAGGCGGGACAGGGAGTTTCGGATACGCAGTATTTT; D: TRBD1; J: TRBJ2-3; size: few; V: TRBV15
CDR3: CTSSPDRENEKLFF; DNA: TGTACCAGCAGCCCAGACAGGGAGAATGAAAAACTGTTTTTT; D: TRBD1; J: TRBJ1-4; size: NA; V: TRBV5-4
CDR3: CASSGVRGTTEAFF; DNA: TGTGCCAGCAGTGGAGTCAGGGGGACCACTGAAGCTTTCTTT; D: TRBD1; J: TRBJ1-1; size: few; V: TRBV6-1
CDR3: CASRATGGETQYF; DNA: TGTGCCAGCAGGGCTACAGGGGGAGAGACCCAGTACTTC; D: TRBD1; J: TRBJ2-5; size: NA; V: TRBV28
CDR3: CASSLDYGVLGEQFF; DNA: TGTGCCAGCAGCTTAGATTACGGGGTACTTGGGGAGCAGTTCTTC; D: NA; J: TRBJ2-1; size: NA; V: TRBV11-3
CDR3: CAWSAGGASGKGETQYF; DNA: TGTGCCTGGAGTGCCGGAGGGGCTAGCGGGAAAGGGGAGACCCAGTACTTC; D: TRBD2; J: TRBJ2-5; size: NA; V: TRBV30
CDR3: CASPLLSGSGEKLFF; DNA: TGTGCCAGCCCCCTCCTTTCAGGGTCCGGAGAAAAACTGTTTTTT; D: NA; J: TRBJ1-4; size: NA; V: TRBV11-2
CDR3: CASSRGGGETQYF; DNA: TGTGCCAGCAGCCGGGGGGGCGGGGAGACCCAGTACTTC; D: TRBD2; J: TRBJ2-5; size: NA; V: TRBV7-2
CDR3: CAIKDRGLADTQYF; DNA: TGTGCCATCAAGGACAGGGGTTTGGCAGATACGCAGTATTTT; D: TRBD1; J: TRBJ2-3; size: NA; V: TRBV10-3
CDR3: CAWRTSGSYNEQFF; DNA: TGTGCCTGGAGGACTAGCGGGAGCTACAATGAGCAGTTCTTC; D: TRBD2; J: TRBJ2-1; size: NA; V: TRBV30
CDR3: CASSPGQGRTGELFF; DNA: TGTGCCAGCAGCCCGGGACAGGGGCGCACCGGGGAGCTGTTTTTT; D: TRBD1; J: TRBJ2-2; size: NA; V: TRBV7-2
CDR3: CASSLVTGDGYTF; DNA: TGCGCCAGCAGCTTGGTGACAGGGGACGGCTACACCTTC; D: TRBD1; J: TRBJ1-2; size: NA; V: TRBV5-1